This T cell receptor beta chain stems from a study of T cell responses to AZD1222 COVID-19 vaccine. This clone was counted a single time. Its specificity is not known. Germline assignment: CDR1 MDHEN and CDR2 SYDVKM. Trimming pared 6 bases from V and 0 bases from J, leaving 15 bases between. The length of the CDR3 is 16 residues. General study results and limits: The sample set comprised mostly white British donors with more females, and clonal diversity was possibly underestimated. Dominant CD4 TCR responses targeted spike regions 160-218 and 743-854. Every sample of the repertoires postdated the peak T cell response. Just a handful of AZD1222 recipients tested seropositive at baseline.

Clones were sequenced by immunoSEQ multiplex PCR, and TCRdb holds only the in-frame ones, with some missing. The profile covers some 140,000 clones, with roughly 90% appearing a single time and less than 3.5% taken by the ten largest. V and J are TRBV28 and TRBJ2-1, with D uncertain. The sequencing used peripheral blood, collected on day 0 of AZD1222 vaccination. The TCR was taken from an adult in good health. CDR3 DNA sequence: TGTGCCAGCAGCTCGGGTGGAAGTGGCTCCTACAATGAGCAGTTCTTC. Translation gives CASSSGGSGSYNEQFF.